The entry below gives a single T cell receptor (beta chain) sequence along with its context. These data are taken from a study of shared clonotypes between healthy human individuals. The CDR3 is made up of 13 amino acids. Germline V lookup: CDR1 SEHNR, CDR2 FQNEAQ (reference sequence). V was pared by 0 bases and J by 5 bases, with 7 bases between. The assay was immunoSEQ multiplex PCR, and TCRdb's table has in-frame clones only and misses some. The sample records 450,000 to 600,000 clones, about four fifths being singletons. The sequence was obtained from a woman aged 40 to 50 in good health. Some clones in this sample may be carry-over from other donors' samples. Sequences were obtained from PBMCs. The J gene is TRBJ1-2, the V gene TRBV7-9; no clear D gene. CDR3 region: CASSLAVSYGYTF. The CDR3 bases are TGTGCCAGCAGCTTAGCCGTCTCTTATGGCTACACCTTC.